Listed here are 20 T cell receptor beta chains from one sample, sequenced in a study of blood T cell repertoires in COVID-19. The protocol was immunoSEQ multiplex PCR, while the TCRdb copy is restricted to in-frame clones and leaves out a portion. The data contain over 100,000 clones, less than 85% of them singletons. Sequencing was done on a sample of peripheral blood. The receptors come from a human donor in a cohort sampled during active or convalescent COVID-19.

The J gene is TRBJ2-1, the V gene TRBV24-1; 8 bases match TRBD2. Trimming removed 3 bases from V and 7 bases from J; junction bases left unmatched: 10. The CDR3 is made up of 16 amino acids. Germline loops: CDR1 KGHDR, CDR2 SFDVKD. The CDR3 DNA reads as TGTGCCACCAGTGATCCTCGGACTAGCCCCCGAAATGAGCAGTTCTTC. This codes for CATSDPRTSPRNEQFF.

This clone occurred a few times. V usage is TRBV11-2 and J usage is TRBJ2-1; 10 bases are a match to TRBD2. The CDR3 consists of 17 residues. The germline gives CDR1 SGHAT, CDR2 FQNNGV. The junction had 10 bases not matched to a gene; V was cut back by 4 bases and J by 4 bases. The CDR3 spells CASSYLSGTSDYNEQFF. CDR3 nucleotides: TGTGCCAGCAGCTATCTCTCCGGGACTAGCGATTACAATGAGCAGTTCTTC.

This chain uses TRBV10-3 with TRBJ2-5; D perhaps matches TRBD1 (6 bases). V was pared by 0 bases and J by 5 bases, with 16 bases between. From germline, CDR1 is ENHRY and CDR2 SYGVKD. This CDR3 is built from 16 residues. CDR3 loop: CAISESARGLGETQYF. Written as DNA, the CDR3 is TGTGCCATCAGTGAGTCTGCCAGGGGCCTTGGGGAGACCCAGTACTTC.

As regards this clone: Other DNA sequences in this sample translate to the same CDR3. The V call is TRBV20-1, the J call TRBJ2-7; 7 bases align to TRBD2. CDR1 and CDR2 from the germline V gene are DFQATT and SNEGSKA (reference sequence). The CDR3 consists of 11 residues. V lost 3 bases, J lost 4 bases, and 0 bases stayed unmatched. CDR3 nucleotides: TGCAGTGCTAGCGGGGGGTACGAGCAGTACTTC. Translated, it gives CSASGGYEQYF.

The J gene is TRBJ2-7, the V gene TRBV13; 8 nucleotides agree with TRBD1. CDR1 and CDR2 (germline): PRHDT, FYEKMQ (reference sequence). The CDR3 has 16 amino acids. Trimming cost V 5 bases and J 3 bases; bases outside gene matches: 12. CDR3 amino acids: CASSPPPTGVSYEQYF. In nucleotides, the CDR3 is TGTGCCAGCAGCCCACCCCCGACAGGGGTGAGCTACGAGCAGTACTTC.

V is TRBV4-3 and J is TRBJ1-1; TRBD1 agrees at 8 bases. V was pared by 0 bases and J by 3 bases, with 6 bases of the junction left unmatched. The CDR3 sequence is 16 residues long. CDR1 and CDR2 (germline): LGHNA, YSLEER. The chain's CDR3 is CASSQDYRQGYTEAFF. The CDR3 bases are TGCGCCAGCAGCCAAGATTATCGACAGGGGTACACTGAAGCTTTCTTT.

This clone was observed a few times. The chain combines TRBV19 with TRBJ2-7, with a weak D call TRBD1 (5 bases). V lost 5 bases to trimming and J lost 5 bases, with 13 bases between them. The germline gives CDR1 LNHDA, CDR2 SQIVND (reference sequence). The CDR3 has 13 residues. The DNA of the CDR3 is TGTGCCAGTAGTCCCCAGGCAGGGAACGAGCAGTACTTC. Translating gives CASSPQAGNEQYF.

This chain joins TRBV6-6 and TRBJ1-5, with TRBD1 identical over 7 bases. V gave up 0 bases and J gave up 7 bases; unmatched junction bases: 6. CDR3 size: 15 residues. The V gene's germline CDR1 is MNHNY and CDR2 SVGAGI (reference sequence). The CDR3 is CASSYSARGDQPQHF. The DNA for the CDR3 is TGTGCCAGCAGTTACTCAGCCAGGGGGGACCAGCCCCAGCATTTT.

The chain uses TRBV5-1 and TRBJ2-3; TRBD1 might be the D (6 bases). Trimming pared 4 bases from V and 4 bases from J, leaving 19 bases between. This CDR3 comprises 16 residues. Germline V gene sequence: CDR1 SGHRS, CDR2 YFSETQ. CDR3 sequence reads: CASSGGQFGIADTQYF. The CDR3 DNA follows: TGCGCCAGCAGCGGAGGACAGTTCGGTATTGCAGATACGCAGTATTTT.

About this clone itself: A junction boundary mismatches the germline segment, possibly from a read error. The chain combines TRBV18 with TRBJ2-7, with D possibly being TRBD2 (6 bases). The germline V gene has CDR1 KGHSH and CDR2 LQKENI. The CDR3 is 12 amino acids. CDR3 in amino acids: CASSAGTAGMNF. As DNA, the CDR3 is TGTGCCAGCTCAGCGGGGACGGCCGGTATGAACTTC.

V and J are TRBV10-3 and TRBJ1-5; the D gene is possibly TRBD1 (5 bases). The CDR3 sequence is 14 residues long. CDR1 is ENHRY and CDR2 is SYGVKD in the germline V gene. Deletions cut 10 bases from V and 3 bases from J, with 16 bases between. This CDR3 reads CATSNAGNNQPQHF. CDR3 nucleotides: TGTGCCACGTCGAACGCAGGGAACAATCAGCCCCAGCATTTT.

This clone showed up just once. This chain links TRBV2 with TRBJ1-1; 11 bases fit TRBD1. Trimming cost V 5 bases and J 5 bases; bases outside gene matches: 7. CDR1 is SNHLY and CDR2 is FYNNEI in the germline V gene. CDR3 length: 15 amino acids. The DNA of the CDR3 is TGTGCCAGCAGTCGGACAGGGGGCTGGGGGACTGAAGCTTTCTTT. It encodes CASSRTGGWGTEAFF.

This clone was seen once. The chain is built from TRBV7-2 and TRBJ2-3, with 11 bases identical to TRBD2. CDR3 length equals 15 residues. V lost 11 bases, J lost 2 bases, and 9 bases stayed unmatched. CDR1 is SGHTA and CDR2 is FQGNSA in the germline V gene. The CDR3 DNA reads TGTGCCGCGAGCCCTAGCGGGGGGTTCACAGATACGCAGTATTTT. Residues: CAASPSGGFTDTQYF.

The V and J genes are TRBV6-5 and TRBJ1-2; possibly TRBD1 for D (5 bases). The V end was cut by 2 bases, the J end by 6 bases, with 16 bases between. Germline values: CDR1 MNHEY, CDR2 SVGAGI. The CDR3 extends over 15 amino acids. The CDR3: CASSYDSSRSNGYTF. CDR3 bases: TGTGCCAGCAGTTACGACAGTTCTAGGTCTAATGGCTACACCTTC.

The J gene is TRBJ2-7, the V gene TRBV19; TRBD2 might be the D (6 bases). Germline assignment: CDR1 LNHDA and CDR2 SQIVND (reference sequence). This CDR3 contains 13 residues. Trimming removed 9 bases at V and 3 bases at J, with 15 bases between. CDR3 sequence: CASRMGGDYEQYF. The CDR3 coding sequence is TGTGCCAGCAGGATGGGAGGTGACTACGAGCAGTACTTC.

This sequence joins TRBV15 and TRBJ1-4; tentatively, D is TRBD1 (6 bases). The CDR3 spans 16 residues. Germline values: CDR1 LNHNV, CDR2 YYDKDF (reference sequence). V dropped 2 bases and J dropped 2 bases, with 12 bases sitting between them. The CDR3 DNA reads as TGTGCCACCAGCAGATTCCCTACAGGGACTAATGAAAAACTGTTTTTT. Translated, it gives CATSRFPTGTNEKLFF.

In nucleotides, the CDR3 is TGCGCCAGCAGCCATTACGCGACAGATACGCAGTATTTT. Amino acids: CASSHYATDTQYF. The chain is built from TRBV4-1 and TRBJ2-3; D unresolved. The CDR3 consists of 13 residues. Germline lookup yields CDR1 MGHRA and CDR2 YSYEKL. Trimming shortened V by 3 bases and J by 3 bases, and 7 bases separated the two germline ends.

This chain links TRBV18 with TRBJ2-5; possible D gene TRBD2, 6 bases. Trimming pared 3 bases from V and 3 bases from J, leaving 8 bases between. The CDR3 has 13 amino acids. Germline V gives CDR1 KGHSH, CDR2 LQKENI. The CDR3 here is CASSPGLKETQYF. CDR3 in DNA: TGTGCCAGCTCACCCGGACTAAAAGAGACCCAGTACTTC.

This clone has more than one count but fewer than ten. The genes are TRBV28 and TRBJ2-5; tentative D call: TRBD2 (5 bases). This CDR3 is built from 14 residues. The germline V gene encodes CDR1 MDHEN and CDR2 SYDVKM. Between the trimmed V and J ends, which lost 5 bases and 4 bases, there was a span of 14 bases. The CDR3, as DNA: TGTGCCAGCAGTAGAGGGAGTCGGCCAGAGACCCAGTACTTC. It codes for CASSRGSRPETQYF.

The rearrangement uses TRBV9 and TRBJ2-7; tentative D call: TRBD1 (7 bases). The CDR3 loop spans 13 amino acids. Looked up from germline, CDR1 is SGDLS and CDR2 is YYNGEE. V lost 6 bases and J lost 6, with 16 bases in between. CDR3 nucleotides: TGTGCCAGCAACCGGGCAGGGGGGATCGAGCAGTACTTC. This codes for CASNRAGGIEQYF.